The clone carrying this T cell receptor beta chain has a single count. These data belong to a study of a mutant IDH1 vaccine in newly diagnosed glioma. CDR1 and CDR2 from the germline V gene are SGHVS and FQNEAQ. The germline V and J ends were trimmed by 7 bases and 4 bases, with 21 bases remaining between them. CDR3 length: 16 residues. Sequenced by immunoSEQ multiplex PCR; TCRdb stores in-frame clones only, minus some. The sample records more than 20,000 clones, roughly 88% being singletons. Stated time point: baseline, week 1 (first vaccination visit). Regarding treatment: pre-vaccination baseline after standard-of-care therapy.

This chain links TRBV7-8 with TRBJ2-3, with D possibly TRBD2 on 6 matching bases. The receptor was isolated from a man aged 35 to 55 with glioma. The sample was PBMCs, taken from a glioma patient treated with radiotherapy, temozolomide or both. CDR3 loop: CASNFPLGGRADTQYF. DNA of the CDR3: TGTGCCAGCAACTTCCCACTGGGGGGTCGAGCAGATACGCAGTATTTT.